Listed below are T cell receptor beta chains from one sample, sequenced in a study of blood T cell repertoires in COVID-19. Sequenced by immunoSEQ multiplex PCR; TCRdb stores in-frame clones only, minus some. Of some 120,000 clones detected, 65% to 90% appear once; the ten largest clones hold 27%. Sequenced input: peripheral blood. The receptor source for this set is a woman of 80 years or more with acute or convalescent COVID-19. Both conserved end residues are part of each CDR3. Fields, in order: clone size, D gene, J gene, V gene, CDR3 protein, CDR3 DNA. D genes are given only for firm matches. Not all rows give a size; the values are once, few, many and, for expanded clones, a class.

clone_size: .; d_call: .; j_call: TRBJ1-5; v_call: TRBV4-3; cdr3_aa: CASSQDRVRGANSNQPQHF; cdr3_nt: TGCGCCAGCAGCCAAGATCGAGTCAGGGGAGCGAATAGCAATCAGCCCCAGCATTTT
clone_size: .; d_call: .; j_call: TRBJ1-6; v_call: TRBV10-2; cdr3_aa: CASSEYPPLHF; cdr3_nt: TGCGCCAGCAGTGAATATCCACCCCTCCACTTT
clone_size: .; d_call: .; j_call: TRBJ1-2; v_call: TRBV7-9; cdr3_aa: CASSSWAANYGYTF; cdr3_nt: TGTGCCAGCAGCTCGTGGGCAGCTAACTATGGCTACACCTTC
clone_size: .; d_call: .; j_call: TRBJ1-6; v_call: TRBV7-6; cdr3_aa: CASSPKLNSPLHF; cdr3_nt: TGTGCCAGCAGCCCAAAGCTTAATTCACCCCTCCACTTT
clone_size: once; d_call: TRBD1; j_call: TRBJ1-1; v_call: TRBV2; cdr3_aa: CASKRDRGMNTEAFF; cdr3_nt: TGTGCCAGCAAGCGGGACAGGGGAATGAACACTGAAGCTTTCTTT
clone_size: once; d_call: TRBD1; j_call: TRBJ1-2; v_call: TRBV19; cdr3_aa: CASSMGTGLGYTF; cdr3_nt: TGTGCCAGTAGTATGGGGACAGGGCTTGGCTACACCTTC
clone_size: .; d_call: .; j_call: TRBJ1-2; v_call: TRBV5-1; cdr3_aa: CASSLAGMRGGYTF; cdr3_nt: TGCGCCAGCAGCCTGGCAGGGATGCGGGGTGGCTACACCTTC
clone_size: .; d_call: TRBD1; j_call: TRBJ2-7; v_call: TRBV7-2; cdr3_aa: CASSLAVGGQGKNEQYF; cdr3_nt: TGTGCCAGCAGCTTAGCAGTCGGGGGACAGGGGAAGAACGAGCAGTACTTC
clone_size: .; d_call: .; j_call: TRBJ1-2; v_call: TRBV6-2/TRBV6-3; cdr3_aa: CASSSRRTPSNYGYTF; cdr3_nt: TGTGCCAGCAGTAGCCGTAGGACACCCTCGAACTATGGCTACACCTTC
clone_size: .; d_call: TRBD1; j_call: TRBJ2-7; v_call: TRBV5-6; cdr3_aa: CASSFWDRGYEQYF; cdr3_nt: TGTGCCAGCAGCTTCTGGGACAGGGGTTACGAGCAGTACTTC
clone_size: .; d_call: .; j_call: TRBJ1-1; v_call: TRBV3-1/TRBV3-2; cdr3_aa: CASSYNRETEAFF; cdr3_nt: TGTGCCAGCAGCTATAACAGGGAGACTGAAGCTTTCTTT
clone_size: .; d_call: TRBD1; j_call: TRBJ2-6; v_call: TRBV5-1; cdr3_aa: CASSPQGTGANVLTF; cdr3_nt: TGCGCCAGCAGCCCACAGGGGACGGGGGCCAACGTCCTGACTTTC
clone_size: .; d_call: TRBD1; j_call: TRBJ1-2; v_call: TRBV28; cdr3_aa: CASSLFGTGGADYGYTF; cdr3_nt: TGTGCCAGCAGTTTATTTGGGACAGGGGGCGCGGACTATGGCTACACCTTC
clone_size: once; d_call: TRBD1; j_call: TRBJ1-1; v_call: TRBV19; cdr3_aa: CASSTSGQGGTEAFF; cdr3_nt: TGTGCCAGTAGTACCTCGGGACAGGGGGGTACTGAAGCTTTCTTT
clone_size: .; d_call: .; j_call: TRBJ1-4; v_call: TRBV5-8; cdr3_aa: CASSLLGPSGEKLFF; cdr3_nt: TGTGCCAGCAGCCTGCTCGGCCCGTCAGGTGAAAAACTGTTTTTT
clone_size: .; d_call: TRBD2; j_call: TRBJ2-5; v_call: TRBV4-2; cdr3_aa: CASSRLLAAQETQYF; cdr3_nt: TGTGCCAGCAGCCGCCTCCTAGCGGCTCAAGAGACCCAGTACTTC
clone_size: .; d_call: .; j_call: TRBJ1-1; v_call: TRBV19; cdr3_aa: CASSNYRETEAFF; cdr3_nt: TGTGCCAGTAGCAATTACAGGGAAACTGAAGCTTTCTTT
clone_size: .; d_call: .; j_call: TRBJ1-1; v_call: TRBV11-2; cdr3_aa: CASSFTTGRVGEAFF; cdr3_nt: TGTGCCAGCAGTTTTACTACAGGGAGAGTAGGTGAAGCTTTCTTT
clone_size: .; d_call: TRBD1; j_call: TRBJ2-5; v_call: TRBV12-5; cdr3_aa: CASGTGTGGRETQYF; cdr3_nt: TGTGCTAGTGGTACCGGGACAGGGGGACGAGAGACCCAGTACTTC
clone_size: once; d_call: TRBD1; j_call: TRBJ2-7; v_call: TRBV5-1; cdr3_aa: CASTLRTGQGIFYEQYF; cdr3_nt: TGCGCCAGCACCCTCCGGACGGGACAGGGGATTTTTTACGAGCAGTACTTC
clone_size: .; d_call: .; j_call: TRBJ1-2; v_call: TRBV19; cdr3_aa: CASSITSGFGYTF; cdr3_nt: TGTGCCAGTAGTATCACTTCGGGGTTTGGCTACACCTTC
clone_size: .; d_call: .; j_call: TRBJ2-2; v_call: TRBV28; cdr3_aa: CASSRDLGGTGELFF; cdr3_nt: TGTGCCAGCAGCCGGGACTTAGGCGGCACCGGGGAGCTGTTTTTT
clone_size: once; d_call: .; j_call: TRBJ1-5; v_call: TRBV27; cdr3_aa: CASSWTGNQPQHF; cdr3_nt: TGTGCCAGCAGCTGGACAGGCAATCAGCCCCAGCATTTT
clone_size: .; d_call: TRBD2; j_call: TRBJ2-1; v_call: TRBV20-1; cdr3_aa: CSASARKLSGVRWGEQFF; cdr3_nt: TGCAGTGCTAGTGCCCGGAAGTTGAGCGGGGTCAGGTGGGGTGAGCAGTTCTTC
clone_size: .; d_call: TRBD1; j_call: TRBJ1-4; v_call: TRBV5-4; cdr3_aa: CASSRGTGLTNEKLFF; cdr3_nt: TGTGCCAGCAGCAGAGGGACAGGGTTAACTAATGAAAAACTGTTTTTT
clone_size: .; d_call: .; j_call: TRBJ1-6; v_call: TRBV7-6; cdr3_aa: CASSPNPNTGNNSPLHF; cdr3_nt: TGTGCCAGCAGCCCAAACCCGAACACAGGGAACAATTCACCCCTCCACTTT
clone_size: few; d_call: TRBD1; j_call: TRBJ1-6; v_call: TRBV9; cdr3_aa: CASSATGVRNSPLHF; cdr3_nt: TGTGCCAGCAGCGCGACAGGGGTGCGGAATTCACCCCTCCACTTT
clone_size: .; d_call: .; j_call: TRBJ2-1; v_call: TRBV13; cdr3_aa: CASSLGRGMNNEQFF; cdr3_nt: TGTGCCAGCAGCTTAGGACGGGGGATGAACAATGAGCAGTTCTTC
clone_size: few; d_call: TRBD1; j_call: TRBJ1-2; v_call: TRBV7-8; cdr3_aa: CASSLALTGTGVSGYTF; cdr3_nt: TGTGCCAGCAGCTTAGCGCTCACCGGGACAGGGGTGTCTGGCTACACCTTC
clone_size: .; d_call: .; j_call: TRBJ2-3; v_call: TRBV9; cdr3_aa: CASSPPSAGSYTQYF; cdr3_nt: TGTGCCAGCAGCCCCCCTAGCGCGGGGTCCTATACGCAGTATTTT
clone_size: once; d_call: TRBD2; j_call: TRBJ2-5; v_call: TRBV3-1/TRBV3-2; cdr3_aa: CASSQRTGGKETQYF; cdr3_nt: TGTGCCAGCAGCCAAAGAACGGGGGGAAAAGAGACCCAGTACTTC
clone_size: .; d_call: TRBD1; j_call: TRBJ1-5; v_call: TRBV6-1; cdr3_aa: CASSDFRGKGQPQHF; cdr3_nt: TGTGCCAGCAGTGATTTCAGGGGGAAGGGGCAGCCCCAGCATTTT
clone_size: .; d_call: TRBD1; j_call: TRBJ1-2; v_call: TRBV9; cdr3_aa: CASSPMTGPYGYTF; cdr3_nt: TGTGCCAGCAGCCCTATGACAGGGCCGTATGGCTACACCTTC
clone_size: .; d_call: .; j_call: TRBJ1-6; v_call: TRBV4-2; cdr3_aa: CASSRDDGGGNSPLHF; cdr3_nt: TGTGCCAGCAGCCGAGACGATGGAGGCGGGAATTCACCCCTCCACTTT
clone_size: .; d_call: TRBD1; j_call: TRBJ2-5; v_call: TRBV11-2; cdr3_aa: CASSPTGSGETQYF; cdr3_nt: TGTGCCAGCAGCCCGACAGGGTCTGGAGAGACCCAGTACTTC
clone_size: .; d_call: .; j_call: TRBJ2-3; v_call: TRBV18; cdr3_aa: CASSPTGTSTDTQYF; cdr3_nt: TGTGCCAGCTCTCCGACCGGGACAAGCACAGATACGCAGTATTTT
clone_size: .; d_call: TRBD2; j_call: TRBJ2-3; v_call: TRBV4-2; cdr3_aa: CASSQSSGGDADTQYF; cdr3_nt: TGTGCCAGCAGCCAAAGTAGCGGGGGGGACGCAGATACGCAGTATTTT
clone_size: .; d_call: .; j_call: TRBJ1-2; v_call: TRBV3-1/TRBV3-2; cdr3_aa: CASSQSTVIQGYTF; cdr3_nt: TGTGCCAGCAGCCAATCCACTGTAATCCAAGGCTACACCTTC
clone_size: .; d_call: .; j_call: TRBJ1-3; v_call: TRBV6-5; cdr3_aa: CASKITAISGNTIYF; cdr3_nt: TGTGCCAGCAAGATCACAGCAATCTCTGGAAACACCATATATTTT
clone_size: .; d_call: .; j_call: TRBJ1-4; v_call: TRBV28; cdr3_aa: CASSPGDRATNEKLFF; cdr3_nt: TGTGCCAGCAGTCCAGGGGATAGAGCAACTAATGAAAAACTGTTTTTT
clone_size: once; d_call: .; j_call: TRBJ2-2; v_call: TRBV18; cdr3_aa: CASSPGRDTGELFF; cdr3_nt: TGTGCCAGCTCACCGGGTCGGGACACCGGGGAGCTGTTTTTT
clone_size: once; d_call: .; j_call: TRBJ1-5; v_call: TRBV18; cdr3_aa: CASSSPGGQPQHF; cdr3_nt: TGTGCCAGCTCGTCCCCGGGGGGTCAGCCCCAGCATTTT
clone_size: .; d_call: TRBD1; j_call: TRBJ2-2; v_call: TRBV9; cdr3_aa: CASSVAGQGPTGELFF; cdr3_nt: TGTGCCAGCAGCGTAGCGGGACAGGGACCGACCGGGGAGCTGTTTTTT
clone_size: .; d_call: TRBD2; j_call: TRBJ2-1; v_call: TRBV28; cdr3_aa: CASSPGGGGNEQFF; cdr3_nt: TGTGCCAGCAGTCCCGGCGGGGGGGGAAATGAGCAGTTCTTC
clone_size: once; d_call: .; j_call: TRBJ2-1; v_call: TRBV10-2; cdr3_aa: CASSESREQFF; cdr3_nt: TGCGCCAGCAGTGAGTCGCGAGAGCAGTTCTTC
clone_size: .; d_call: .; j_call: TRBJ1-1; v_call: TRBV12-5; cdr3_aa: CASGHSDGGGTEAFF; cdr3_nt: TGTGCTAGTGGTCACTCGGACGGGGGGGGAACTGAAGCTTTCTTT
clone_size: .; d_call: TRBD2; j_call: TRBJ2-7; v_call: TRBV5-4; cdr3_aa: CASSPLWAGGKGEQYF; cdr3_nt: TGTGCCAGCAGCCCCCTATGGGCGGGGGGGAAGGGCGAGCAGTACTTC
clone_size: .; d_call: .; j_call: TRBJ1-1; v_call: TRBV19; cdr3_aa: CASSPREGSWKAFF; cdr3_nt: TGTGCCAGTAGTCCGCGCGAGGGCAGCTGGAAGGCTTTCTTT
clone_size: .; d_call: TRBD1; j_call: TRBJ2-1; v_call: TRBV2; cdr3_aa: CASSRQGVSGNEQFF; cdr3_nt: TGTGCCAGCAGCCGACAGGGGGTTTCGGGCAATGAGCAGTTCTTC
clone_size: .; d_call: .; j_call: TRBJ2-5; v_call: TRBV18; cdr3_aa: CASSTQPQQETQYF; cdr3_nt: TGTGCCAGCTCAACACAACCCCAGCAAGAGACCCAGTACTTC
clone_size: .; d_call: TRBD1; j_call: TRBJ2-1; v_call: TRBV6-5; cdr3_aa: CASSLTGASYNEQFF; cdr3_nt: TGTGCCAGCAGTTTGACAGGGGCCAGCTACAATGAGCAGTTCTTC
clone_size: .; d_call: .; j_call: TRBJ2-1; v_call: TRBV18; cdr3_aa: CASSTIGTEQFF; cdr3_nt: TGTGCCAGCTCAACTATTGGGACAGAGCAGTTCTTC
clone_size: .; d_call: TRBD1; j_call: TRBJ1-4; v_call: TRBV5-1; cdr3_aa: CASSLYSPGQGATNEKLFF; cdr3_nt: TGCGCCAGCAGCCTTTACAGCCCGGGACAGGGGGCAACTAATGAAAAACTGTTTTTT